This T cell receptor beta chain was documented in a study of T cell responses to AZD1222 COVID-19 vaccine. Regarding the study as a whole: Nearly half of the spike-specific TCRs reportedly recognize variant regions that carry no mutations.

Generated by immunoSEQ multiplex PCR, the TCRdb table keeps only in-frame clones and is missing some. Of about 160,000 clones in the sample, approximately 90% were seen once. About this clone: Its antigen is currently unknown.

The origin of this receptor is an adult in good health. The sequencing used peripheral blood, collected on day 0 of AZD1222 vaccination.

The DNA for the CDR3 is TGTGCCAGCAGCTTTGTCGGGGACGAGCAGTACTTC. Amino acids: CASSFVGDEQYF. The chain combines TRBV7-9 with TRBJ2-7, with TRBD2 as a possible D gene (5 bases). CDR3 length: 12 amino acids. The germline CDR1 and CDR2 sequences are SEHNR and FQNEAQ (reference sequence). Trimming took 3 bases from V and 5 from J, leaving 8 bases between them.